One and the same sample provided the 12 T cell receptor beta chains below, sequenced in a study of response to subunit inactivated influenza vaccine. TCRdb reanalysed the RT-PCR reads using MiXCR and keeps one entry per CDR3 protein. The sample contains roughly 670,000 distinct CDR3 sequences, approximately 15% of which appear only once. The specimen comprised PBMCs from blood, sampled 14 to 15 days before vaccination. The receptors derive from a man in his fifties or sixties who received an inactivated influenza vaccine.

This rearrangement joins TRBV3-1 to TRBJ2-2; 10 positions agree with TRBD2. The junction had 3 bases not matched to a gene; V was cut back by 6 bases and J by 5 bases. This CDR3 comprises 14 residues. Looked up from germline, CDR1 is LGHDT and CDR2 is YNNKEL (reference sequence). CDR3 nucleotide sequence: TGTGCCAGCAGACCGACTAGCGGGACCGGGGAGCTGTTTTTT. It is translated as CASRPTSGTGELFF.

This clonotype was seen only a few times. V and J are TRBV4-3 and TRBJ2-7, with 11 bases lining up with TRBD2. Trimming removed 2 bases from V and 2 bases from J; junction bases left unmatched: 5. The CDR3 runs 16 residues. CDR1 and CDR2 (germline): LGHNA, YSLEER. The CDR3 region has the DNA TGCGCCAGCAGCCAACAGACTAGCGGGGTTCCCTACGAGCAGTACTTC. Translating gives CASSQQTSGVPYEQYF.

This clonotype was counted at least ten times. The rearrangement uses TRBV7-8 and TRBJ2-1, with TRBD2 matching 9 bases. V lost 1 base, J lost 6 bases, and 1 base stayed unmatched. The V gene's germline CDR1 is SGHVS and CDR2 FQNEAQ. The CDR3 totals 14 residues. CDR3 amino acids: CASSLVRGGNEQFF. Here the CDR3 DNA reads TGTGCCAGCAGCTTAGTGCGGGGGGGCAATGAGCAGTTCTTC.

The chain is built from TRBV7-8 and TRBJ2-7, with D hard to call. Germline CDR1 reads SGHVS; CDR2 reads FQNEAQ. The CDR3 covers 8 residues. CDR3 in DNA: TGTGCCAGCAGCTTCCGGGCGGTC. It specifies CASSFRAV.

The chain employs TRBV4-3 and TRBJ2-3, with 8 bases lining up with TRBD1. Trimming cost V 1 base and J 2 bases; bases outside gene matches: 5. Germline CDR1 LGHNA, CDR2 YSLEER. This CDR3 is built from 16 residues. In DNA, the CDR3 is TGCGCCAGCAGCCAAGCCAGGGGGCGGCACACAGATACGCAGTATTTT. Its translation is CASSQARGRHTDTQYF.

The V and J genes are TRBV12-3 or TRBV12-4 and TRBJ2-1; D perhaps matches TRBD2 (7 bases). This CDR3 comprises 14 residues. V was trimmed by 8 bases and J by 1 base, leaving 12 bases between them. As DNA, the CDR3 is TGTGCCAGCCGGGGGGCAGGATCCTACAATGAGCAGTTCTTC. The encoded protein is CASRGAGSYNEQFF.

This clonotype has just a few counts. This sequence joins TRBV5-1 and TRBJ2-7, with D unresolved. This CDR3 spans 14 amino acids. From germline, CDR1 is SGHRS and CDR2 YFSETQ. The germline V and J ends were trimmed by 0 bases and 2 bases, with 9 bases remaining between them. The CDR3 nucleotides read TGCGCCAGCAGCTTGGGTCAAAAACCCTACGAGCAGTACTTC. Residues: CASSLGQKPYEQYF. Full variable domain (rest looked up from reference TRBV5-1 and TRBJ2-7): KAGVTQTPRYLIKTRGQQVTLSCSPISGHRSVSWYQQTPGQGLQFLFEYFSETQRNKGNFPGRFSGRQFSNSRSEMNVSTLELGDSALYLCASSLGQKPYEQYFGPGTRLTVT.

J is TRBJ2-7 and V is TRBV7-6; D gene ambiguous. Germline CDR1 and CDR2: SGHVS and FNYEAQ. Trimming left V 4 bases short and J 4 bases short, with 5 bases between. This CDR3 has 11 residues. The CDR3 coding sequence is TGTGCCAGCAGCTGGCAGTACGAGCAGTACTTC. Protein product: CASSWQYEQYF.

The chain recombines TRBV12-3 or TRBV12-4 with TRBJ2-5; TRBD1 matches at 9 bases. After removal of 5 bases from V and 0 bases from J, the junction contained 4 bases not matched to a gene. This CDR3 comprises 15 residues. The DNA for the CDR3 is TGTGCCAGCAGTGGGACAGGGTGGAACCAAGAGACCCAGTACTTC. Encoded protein: CASSGTGWNQETQYF.

The chain employs TRBV13 and TRBJ2-5, with 8 bases aligning to TRBD2. The V and J ends lost 4 bases and 0 bases, in that order; junction bases with no gene match: 13. CDR1 and CDR2 (germline): PRHDT, FYEKMQ (reference sequence). This CDR3 has 18 residues. The CDR3 DNA sequence: TGTGCCAGCAGCTCCCCACACACTAGCGGAGGAAACCAAGAGACCCAGTACTTC. It translates to CASSSPHTSGGNQETQYF. Drawing the rest from reference TRBV13 and TRBJ2-5, the complete variable domain is AAGVIQSPRHLIKEKRETATLKCYPIPRHDTVYWYQQGPGQDPQFLISFYEKMQSDKGSIPDRFSAQQFSDYHSELNMSSLELGDSALYFCASSSPHTSGGNQETQYFGPGTRLLVL.

This clonotype was recorded a few times. The DNA for the CDR3 is TGCGCCAGCAGCCCCCGGGCAGGGGCCTACGAGCAGTACTTC. Translated: CASSPRAGAYEQYF. This chain links TRBV5-1 with TRBJ2-7; D might be TRBD1 (6 bases). The CDR3 runs to 14 residues. Trimming shortened V by 4 bases and J by 2 bases, and 13 bases separated the two germline ends. The V gene's germline CDR1 is SGHRS and CDR2 YFSETQ.

This clonotype was seen repeatedly, ten times or more. The chain links TRBV5-5 to TRBJ2-7, with TRBD1 matching 7 bases. Losses at the gene ends were 0 bases for V and 3 bases for J; bases not matched to a gene: 9. From germline, CDR1 is SGHKS and CDR2 YYEKEE (reference sequence). The CDR3 consists of 16 residues. The DNA for the CDR3 is TGTGCCAGCAGCTTGGTGGCGACAGGGACCCTCTACGAGCAGTACTTC. This codes for CASSLVATGTLYEQYF.